This T cell receptor beta chain was sequenced for a study of blood T cell repertoires in COVID-19. The method was immunoSEQ multiplex PCR; TCRdb's version includes in-frame clones alone and lacks a portion of them. The table records approximately 130,000 clones, around 83% of them present only once. V was clipped by 3 bases and J by 7 bases; unmatched bases: 9. Germline values: CDR1 GTSNPN, CDR2 SVGIG (reference sequence). The CDR3 length is 15 residues. This clone was counted a few times. The sequencing sample was made of peripheral blood. This chain links TRBV30 with TRBJ1-1, with 12 bases lining up with TRBD1. The sequence was obtained from a human donor in a cohort sampled during active COVID-19. As DNA, the CDR3 is TGTGCCTGGAGGCCATGGGACAGGGGGCAGGATGAAGCTTTCTTT. This translates into CAWRPWDRGQDEAFF.